This T cell receptor (beta chain) was recorded in a study of blood T cell repertoires in COVID-19. At the level of the study: COVID-19 samples, acute and convalescent, were from the United States, Italy and Spain. T cells, B-cell-depleted T cells, or PBMCs provided the cDNA or gDNA that served as material.

Original data processing: Cell counts per sample came from amplifying reference gene primers. TCRdb's table, derived via immunoSEQ multiplex PCR, lists solely in-frame clones and lacks some. V, J and clone size were drawn from that table, and D and trimming were deduced from the DNA. The sample has nearly 350,000 clones; about four fifths are singletons. In germline, CDR1 is SSHAT, CDR2 FNYEAQ (reference sequence). This CDR3 spans 15 amino acids. Trimming stripped 0 bases from V and 7 bases from J, with 12 bases between. This clone showed up just a few times. The chain combines TRBV7-7 with TRBJ1-4; D unclear. The sequence derives from a man aged 30-40 years with active or convalescent COVID-19. The sample was peripheral blood. The CDR3 nucleotides are TGTGCCAGCAGCTTAGCCCTGGGCATAGGTGAAAAACTGTTTTTT. Translating gives CASSLALGIGEKLFF.